The source of this T cell receptor (beta chain) is a study of tumor T cells in aggressive B-cell lymphoma. V trimming: 6 bases; J trimming: 7 bases; junction bases outside the gene matches: 12. CDR1 and CDR2 from the germline V gene are SQVTM and ANQGSEA. CDR3 length: 14 residues. The protocol was immunoSEQ multiplex PCR, while the TCRdb copy is restricted to in-frame clones and leaves out a portion. Of thousands of clones detected, about 91% appear once; the ten largest clones hold around 7%. V and J are TRBV29-1 and TRBJ2-1; TRBD1 aligns across 7 bases. Material for sequencing was tumor tissue. The source is an adult with diffuse large B cell lymphoma. CDR3 sequence: CSVRVDRVGNEQFF. The CDR3 DNA follows: TGCAGCGTGAGGGTCGACAGGGTAGGTAATGAGCAGTTCTTC.